The next 14 T cell receptor beta chains were all read from a single sample in a study of CD8+CD57+ T cells in acquired aplastic anemia. Sequencing involved patients with CD8+CD57+ cell expansion previously shown by flow cytometry. Profiling of TCR beta VDJ combinations and CDR3 sequences used genomic DNA as template. One entry per CDR3 protein, called by TCRdb with MiXCR from the reads. The sample includes fewer than 85,000 distinct CDR3 sequences, under 80% seen only once; the top ten take more than 80%. The material sequenced was sorted CD4+, CD8+, or CD8+CD57+ T cells (not recorded which) from PBMCs. These TCRs come from a human donor with aplastic anemia.

The chain couples TRBV10-2 to TRBJ1-5; D remains ambiguous. V dropped 0 bases and J dropped 4 bases, with 10 bases sitting between them. This CDR3 spans 15 amino acids. Germline V CDR1 and CDR2: WSHSY, SAAADI. The CDR3 protein is CASSESGYRNQPQHF. DNA of the CDR3: TGCGCCAGCAGTGAGTCGGGGTATCGGAATCAGCCCCAGCATTTT.

This sequence joins TRBV7-9 and TRBJ1-1; TRBD1 aligns across 7 bases. This CDR3 has 14 amino acids. The germline V gene encodes CDR1 SEHNR and CDR2 FQNEAQ (reference sequence). V shed 5 bases, J shed 1 base, and the junction held 4 bases outside the gene matches. This CDR3 is CASSQAGGNTEAFF. CDR3 coding DNA: TGTGCCAGCAGCCAAGCAGGGGGGAACACTGAAGCTTTCTTT.

V is TRBV25-1 and J is TRBJ2-7; 8 nucleotides agree with TRBD1. This CDR3 comprises 16 residues. Losses at the gene ends were 3 bases for V and 4 bases for J; bases not matched to a gene: 11. The V gene's germline CDR1 is MGHDK and CDR2 SYGVNS. The CDR3 reads CASSERQGPSRYEQYF. Written as DNA, the CDR3 is TGTGCCAGCAGTGAGAGACAGGGGCCTTCGAGGTACGAGCAGTACTTC.

The chain joins TRBV24-1 to TRBJ2-2, with TRBD1 matching over 7 bases. Per the germline V gene, CDR1 is KGHDR and CDR2 is SFDVKD. The CDR3 covers 14 residues. The junction had 4 bases not matched to a gene; V was cut back by 7 bases and J by 3 bases. CDR3 in DNA: TGTGCCACCAGAGTAACAGGGGACACCGGGGAGCTGTTTTTT. This codes for CATRVTGDTGELFF.

To note about this clonotype: Sequence at one end of the junction differs from germline and may be a read error. V and J are TRBV7-7 and TRBJ1-5; no firm D call. The CDR3 has 13 residues. Germline CDR1 and CDR2: SSHAT and FNYEAQ (reference sequence). CDR3 in amino acids: CASSLAVNQPQHF. The CDR3 DNA reads as TGTGCTAGCAGCTTAGCGGTCAATCAGCCCCAGCATTTT.

The chain recombines TRBV7-7 with TRBJ1-2; 7 nucleotides line up with TRBD1. Trimming at V came to 2 bases and at J to 8 bases, leaving 11 bases not matched to a gene. This CDR3 region has 15 residues. Germline CDR1 reads SSHAT; CDR2 reads FNYEAQ (reference sequence). This CDR3 reads CASSLRTRGREGYTF. Here the CDR3 DNA reads TGTGCCAGCAGCTTACGAACGAGGGGGCGAGAAGGCTACACCTTC.

The genes are TRBV7-9 and TRBJ1-2; unclear D gene. The CDR3 runs 13 residues. Per germline, CDR1 SEHNR and CDR2 FQNEAQ (reference sequence). V was cut by 5 bases and J by 3 bases, with 10 bases left in between. The CDR3 spells CASSLERDYGYTF. The CDR3 DNA sequence: TGTGCCAGCAGCCTAGAGAGGGACTATGGCTACACCTTC.

V usage is TRBV4-2 and J usage is TRBJ1-1; D gene unclear. The germline V and J ends were trimmed by 1 base and 6 bases, with 12 bases remaining between them. The germline CDR1 and CDR2 sequences are LGHNA and YNFKEQ. The CDR3 runs to 14 residues. In DNA, the CDR3 is TGTGCCAGCAGCCAAGGGGAGGGTGGCCCTGAAGCTTTCTTT. It codes for CASSQGEGGPEAFF.

The J gene is TRBJ2-1, the V gene TRBV25-1; possible D gene TRBD1, 5 bases. In germline, CDR1 is MGHDK, CDR2 SYGVNS. Deletions cut 6 bases from V and 3 bases from J, with 12 bases between. The CDR3 is made up of 14 amino acids. CDR3 region: CASRDQGGYNEQFF. CDR3 in DNA: TGTGCCAGCAGGGACCAGGGTGGCTACAATGAGCAGTTCTTC.

CDR3 residues: CASSSRDSQQRETQYF. Written as DNA, the CDR3 is TGTGCCAGCAGCTCCCGGGACTCCCAGCAACGAGAGACCCAGTACTTC. V gene TRBV5-5 combines with J gene TRBJ2-5; the D gene is possibly TRBD2 (6 bases). V shed 3 bases and J shed 4 bases, with 19 bases lying between them. This CDR3 spans 16 amino acids. CDR1 is SGHKS and CDR2 is YYEKEE in the germline V gene (reference sequence).

The chain has TRBV7-2 and TRBJ1-1; D may be TRBD1 (5 bases). The CDR3 sequence is 14 residues long. V lost 4 bases and J lost 5, with 14 bases in between. Germline V lookup: CDR1 SGHTA, CDR2 FQGNSA. For the CDR3, the DNA is TGTGCCAGCAGCTCACAGGCGGCGAGTACTGAAGCTTTCTTT. Encoded protein: CASSSQAASTEAFF.

The chain combines TRBV10-3 with TRBJ1-5, with 10 nucleotides matching TRBD1. The CDR3 sequence is 14 residues long. V lost 4 bases, J lost 6 bases, and 3 bases stayed unmatched. Germline V CDR1 and CDR2: ENHRY, SYGVKD. CDR3 in amino acids: CAISGDRGRQPQHF. The DNA for the CDR3 is TGTGCCATCAGTGGAGACAGGGGGCGTCAGCCCCAGCATTTT.

The chain combines TRBV12-3 or TRBV12-4 with TRBJ2-5; 7 bases map to TRBD2. Germline trimming cut 3 bases from V and 3 bases from J; bases unmatched to any gene: 7. The CDR3 totals 15 residues. CDR3 amino acids: CASSFTSGEKETQYF. CDR3 in DNA: TGTGCCAGCAGTTTCACCAGCGGGGAAAAAGAGACCCAGTACTTC.

With respect to this clonotype: The germline gene is not matched at one end of the junction; a read error may be the cause. The J gene is TRBJ1-2, the V gene TRBV20-1, with 7 positions matching TRBD1. Germline CDR1 reads DFQATT; CDR2 reads SNEGSKA (reference sequence). The CDR3 has 10 amino acids. The CDR3 reads CSARPETGFF. The CDR3 DNA is TGCAGTGCTAGACCTGAGACAGGGTTTTTC.